Presented here are 3 T cell receptor beta chains from one specimen sequenced in a study of blood T cell repertoires in COVID-19. TCRdb's copy holds only in-frame clones and misses some; the assay was immunoSEQ multiplex PCR. The sample has 100,000 or so clones; around 83% are singletons. The sequencing sample was made of peripheral blood. These receptors originate from a human donor in a cohort sampled during active COVID-19.

This sequence joins TRBV6-6 and TRBJ2-3, with D possibly called TRBD1 or TRBD2 (5 bases each). Germline V CDR1 and CDR2: MNHNY, SVGAGI (reference sequence). This CDR3 region has 18 residues. V was shortened by 5 bases and J by 0 bases, with 21 bases between the two germline ends. CDR3 in DNA: TGTGCCAGCAGTCGGGGTGGTGGGGCTCGAACTAGCACAGATACGCAGTATTTT. Translation: CASSRGGGARTSTDTQYF.

This clone has only a few counts. The rearrangement links TRBV28 to TRBJ1-5; 8 nucleotides match TRBD1. Germline trimming cut 8 bases from V and 5 bases from J; bases unmatched to any gene: 2. Germline loops: CDR1 MDHEN, CDR2 SYDVKM. The CDR3 is 12 residues long. This CDR3 is CASGTGDQPQHF. CDR3 sequence (DNA): TGTGCCAGCGGGACAGGAGATCAGCCCCAGCATTTT.

This chain links TRBV5-1 with TRBJ2-3; 13 bases agree with TRBD2. Germline V gene lookup returns CDR1 SGHRS and CDR2 YFSETQ. The CDR3 covers 19 residues. With V trimmed by 1 base and J by 2 bases, 10 bases remained unmatched. CDR3 residues: CASSLHGTSGNLITDTQYF. In DNA form, the CDR3 reads TGCGCCAGCAGCTTGCACGGGACTAGCGGGAATCTGATCACAGATACGCAGTATTTT.